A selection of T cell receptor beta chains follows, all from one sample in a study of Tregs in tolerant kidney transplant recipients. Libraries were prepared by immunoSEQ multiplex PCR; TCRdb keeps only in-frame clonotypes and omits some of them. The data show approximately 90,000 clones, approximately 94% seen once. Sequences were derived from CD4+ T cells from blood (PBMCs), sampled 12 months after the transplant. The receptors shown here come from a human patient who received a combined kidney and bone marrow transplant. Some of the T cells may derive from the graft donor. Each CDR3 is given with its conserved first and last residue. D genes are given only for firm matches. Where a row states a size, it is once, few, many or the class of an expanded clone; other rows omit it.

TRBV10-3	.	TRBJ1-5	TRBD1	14	CAISNQGAHQPQHF	TGTGCCATCAGCAACCAGGGGGCCCATCAGCCCCAGCATTTT
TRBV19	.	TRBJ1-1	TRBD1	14	CASSKDRGRTEAFF	TGTGCCAGTAGTAAAGACAGGGGTAGGACTGAAGCTTTCTTT
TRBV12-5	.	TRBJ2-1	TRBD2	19	CASGFRSALAGFSYNEQFF	TGTGCTAGTGGTTTCCGATCAGCGCTAGCGGGGTTCTCCTACAATGAGCAGTTCTTC
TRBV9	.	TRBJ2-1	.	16	CASSVDGGIGGNEQFF	TGTGCCAGCAGCGTAGACGGGGGTATTGGGGGCAATGAGCAGTTCTTC
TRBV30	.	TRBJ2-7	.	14	CAWNRGLGNYEQYF	TGTGCCTGGAATAGGGGCCTGGGGAACTACGAGCAGTACTTC
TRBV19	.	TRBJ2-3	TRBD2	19	CASSIGGTSGGAGTDTQYF	TGTGCCAGTAGTATAGGTGGGACTAGCGGGGGGGCCGGCACAGATACGCAGTATTTT
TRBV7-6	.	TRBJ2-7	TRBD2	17	CASSLGPLTSGVGEQYF	TGTGCCAGCAGCTTAGGCCCCCTGACTAGCGGAGTGGGCGAGCAGTACTTC
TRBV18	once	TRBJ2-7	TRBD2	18	CASSPNRLAGTSTYEQYF	TGTGCCAGCTCACCTAATAGACTAGCGGGAACTTCGACCTACGAGCAGTACTTC
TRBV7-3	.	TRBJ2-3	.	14	CASSPGIDTDTQYF	TGTGCCAGCAGCCCAGGCATAGACACAGATACGCAGTATTTT
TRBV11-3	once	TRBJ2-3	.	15	CASSLGAQTTDTQYF	TGTGCCAGCAGCTTGGGGGCCCAGACCACAGATACGCAGTATTTT
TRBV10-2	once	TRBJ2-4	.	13	CASSEWAGALRDF	TGCGCCAGCAGTGAGTGGGCAGGGGCGTTGAGGGACTTC
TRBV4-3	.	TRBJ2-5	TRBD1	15	CASSQMGQLQETQYF	TGCGCCAGCAGCCAGATGGGACAGCTACAAGAGACCCAGTACTTC
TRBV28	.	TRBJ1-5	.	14	CASSPGRRNQPQHF	TGTGCCAGCAGTCCCGGGAGACGCAATCAGCCCCAGCATTTT
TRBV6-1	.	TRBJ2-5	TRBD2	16	CASSEALAGGWETQYF	TGTGCCAGCAGTGAAGCTCTGGCGGGGGGCTGGGAGACCCAGTACTTC
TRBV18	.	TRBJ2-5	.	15	CASSPRRTGGETQYF	TGTGCCAGCTCACCACGTCGGACGGGGGGCGAGACCCAGTACTTC
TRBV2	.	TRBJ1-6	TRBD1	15	CASRTDRAYNSPLHF	TGTGCCAGCAGAACGGACAGGGCCTATAATTCACCCCTCCACTTT
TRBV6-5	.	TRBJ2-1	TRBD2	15	CASSITGGPNNEQFF	TGTGCCAGCAGCATTACGGGAGGGCCAAACAATGAGCAGTTCTTC
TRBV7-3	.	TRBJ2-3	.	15	CASRSYGIATDTQYF	TGTGCCAGCAGGAGTTACGGGATTGCCACAGATACGCAGTATTTT
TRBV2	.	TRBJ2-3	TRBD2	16	CASSEMPREITDTQYF	TGTGCCAGCAGTGAAATGCCGCGGGAGATCACAGATACGCAGTATTTT
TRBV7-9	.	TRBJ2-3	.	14	CASSLGTSTDTQYF	TGTGCCAGCAGCTTAGGGACTAGCACAGATACGCAGTATTTT
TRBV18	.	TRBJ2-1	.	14	CASSRGSWDNEQFF	TGTGCCAGCTCACGTGGGAGCTGGGACAATGAGCAGTTCTTC
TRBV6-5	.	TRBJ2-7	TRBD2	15	CASSYSGLAAYEQYF	TGTGCCAGCAGTTACTCCGGACTAGCGGCCTACGAGCAGTACTTC
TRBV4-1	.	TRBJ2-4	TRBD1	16	CASSQEVGQGRNIQYF	TGCGCCAGCAGCCAAGAAGTAGGACAGGGTAGGAACATTCAGTACTTC
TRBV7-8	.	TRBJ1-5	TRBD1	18	CASSQQGFLVYSNQPQHF	TGTGCCAGCAGCCAACAGGGGTTCCTTGTATATAGCAATCAGCCCCAGCATTTT